What follows describes a single T cell receptor beta chain. The sequence runs out 3 residues before the end of the CDR3; the remainder is reconstructed from the germline J gene. This record comes from a study of T cells in women clearing cervical HPV infection. Study at large: Controls were women whose single incident HPV16 infection cleared within 12 months without precancer or cancer.

V gave up 0 bases and J gave up 6 bases; unmatched junction bases: 2. The CDR3 runs to 15 residues. The germline gives CDR1 KGHSH, CDR2 LQKENI. The protocol was immunoSEQ multiplex PCR, while the TCRdb copy is restricted to in-frame clones and leaves out a portion. Its listing shows 30,000 or so clones. The specimen was blood buffy coat. The clonotype was recovered from a woman between 18 and 70 years old with a cervical HPV16 infection that either progressed to CIN3+ or cleared (not recorded which). This chain links TRBV18 with TRBJ1-5; 10 positions match TRBD1. The CDR3 bases that were read are TGTGCCAGCTCACCACCGGGACAGGGGACTCAGCCC. It is translated as CASSPPGQGTQP. Given in full, the CDR3 is CASSPPGQGTQPQHF.